The rows below give T cell receptor beta chains drawn from one sample of a study of cytomegalovirus exposure and HLA in healthy donors. Assay: immunoSEQ multiplex PCR; the TCRdb copy retains only in-frame clones and omits some. The sample consists of fewer than 150,000 clones, roughly 88% of them appearing once. Sequencing was carried out using PBMCs. Source of these receptors: a man younger than 30 in good health and CMV-seronegative. CDR3s include the opening cysteine and the closing phenylalanine or tryptophan. A D gene is named only where the DNA matches it firmly. A clone size is listed for some rows: how often the clone was seen (once, few, many), or a class if it is expanded.

v_gene	d_gene	j_gene	abundance	CDR3aa	CDR3nt
TRBV13	-	TRBJ1-2	few	CASSLGGQFPGYTF	TGTGCCAGCAGCTTAGGAGGACAGTTCCCAGGCTACACCTTC
TRBV4-1	TRBD2	TRBJ2-3	-	CASSPSGIEADTQYF	TGCGCCAGCAGCCCAAGCGGGATTGAGGCAGATACGCAGTATTTT
TRBV7-6	TRBD1	TRBJ1-5	once	CASSASRDRVGQPQHF	TGTGCCAGCAGCGCATCCCGGGACAGGGTGGGTCAGCCCCAGCATTTT
TRBV27	-	TRBJ2-3	-	CASSFGGFPDTQYF	TGTGCCAGCAGTTTTGGCGGGTTCCCAGATACGCAGTATTTT
TRBV11-1	-	TRBJ1-2	-	CASRGRGRRLWFYTF	TGTGCCAGCAGGGGGCGGGGCAGGCGTCTCTGGTTTTACACCTTC
TRBV29-1	TRBD1	TRBJ2-1	-	CSGGQGYNEQFF	TGCAGCGGGGGACAGGGATACAATGAGCAGTTCTTC
TRBV19	-	TRBJ2-7	-	CASSIGRIYEQYF	TGTGCCAGTAGTATTGGGAGAATCTACGAGCAGTACTTC
TRBV6-5	TRBD2	TRBJ2-3	-	CASRTSGGRTDTQYF	TGTGCCAGCAGAACTAGCGGGGGCCGCACAGATACGCAGTATTTT
TRBV5-1	-	TRBJ2-7	-	CASSLVKSSYEQYF	TGCGCCAGCAGCTTGGTTAAGAGCTCCTACGAGCAGTACTTC
TRBV5-1	-	TRBJ2-3	-	CASSTLEGRDTQYF	TGCGCCAGCAGCACCCTGGAGGGGAGGGATACGCAGTATTTT
TRBV11-1	-	TRBJ2-7	many	CASSLTWTDTYEQYF	TGTGCCAGCAGCTTAACCTGGACAGACACCTACGAGCAGTACTTC
TRBV11-2	TRBD1	TRBJ2-1	-	CASSNREQGFRYNEQFF	TGTGCCAGCAGCAACCGTGAACAGGGGTTTCGCTACAATGAGCAGTTCTTC
TRBV15	TRBD2	TRBJ2-7	-	CATKPTSGRHEQYF	TGTGCCACCAAACCCACTAGCGGGAGGCACGAGCAGTACTTC
TRBV21-1	-	TRBJ2-1	-	CASSKLVRVNEQFF	TGTGCCAGCAGCAAACTCGTCAGGGTGAATGAGCAGTTCTTC
TRBV11-2	-	TRBJ1-1	-	CASSSRADTEAFF	TGTGCCAGCAGCTCCAGGGCGGACACTGAAGCTTTCTTT
TRBV6-6	-	TRBJ2-3	-	CASSTGQRTDTQYF	TGTGCCAGCAGTACCGGACAGCGCACAGATACGCAGTATTTT